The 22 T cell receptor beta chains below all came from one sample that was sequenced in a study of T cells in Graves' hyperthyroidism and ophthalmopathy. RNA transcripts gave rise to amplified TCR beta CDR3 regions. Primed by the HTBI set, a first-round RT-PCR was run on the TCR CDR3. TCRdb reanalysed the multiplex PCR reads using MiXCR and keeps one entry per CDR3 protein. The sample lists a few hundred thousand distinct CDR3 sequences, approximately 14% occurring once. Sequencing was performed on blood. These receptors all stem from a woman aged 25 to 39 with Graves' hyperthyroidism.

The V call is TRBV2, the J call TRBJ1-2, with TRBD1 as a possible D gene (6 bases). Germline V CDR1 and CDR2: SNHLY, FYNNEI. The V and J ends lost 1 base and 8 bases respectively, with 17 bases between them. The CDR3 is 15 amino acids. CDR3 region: CASSEEGGAGSGYTF. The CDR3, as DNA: TGTGCCAGCAGTGAAGAAGGGGGGGCAGGGAGCGGCTACACCTTC.

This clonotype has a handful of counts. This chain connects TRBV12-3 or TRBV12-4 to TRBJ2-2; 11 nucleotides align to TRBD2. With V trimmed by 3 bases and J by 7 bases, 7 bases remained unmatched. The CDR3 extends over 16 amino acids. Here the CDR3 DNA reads TGTGCCAGCAGTTTTTTTAGGACTAGCGGGCACGGGGAGCTGTTTTTT. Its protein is CASSFFRTSGHGELFF.

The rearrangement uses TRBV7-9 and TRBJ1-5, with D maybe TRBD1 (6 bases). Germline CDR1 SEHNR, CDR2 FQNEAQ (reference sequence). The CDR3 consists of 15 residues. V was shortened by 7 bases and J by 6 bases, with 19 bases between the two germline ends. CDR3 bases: TGTGCCAGCACCAAATCAGGGGTATGGGGTCAGCCCCAGCATTTT. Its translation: CASTKSGVWGQPQHF.

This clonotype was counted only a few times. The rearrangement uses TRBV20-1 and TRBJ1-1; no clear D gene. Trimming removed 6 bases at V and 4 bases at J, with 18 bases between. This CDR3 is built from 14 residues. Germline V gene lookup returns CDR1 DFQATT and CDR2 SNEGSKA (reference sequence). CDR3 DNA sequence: TGCAGTGCCTCTTACCAAGCCGCGGGCACTGAAGCTTTCTTT. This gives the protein CSASYQAAGTEAFF.

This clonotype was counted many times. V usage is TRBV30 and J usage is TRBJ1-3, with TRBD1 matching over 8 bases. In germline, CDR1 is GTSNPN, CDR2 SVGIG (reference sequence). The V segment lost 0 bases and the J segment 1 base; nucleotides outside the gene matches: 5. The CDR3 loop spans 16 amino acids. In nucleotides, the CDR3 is TGTGCCTGGAGTGTACGGCAGGGGGCTTCTGGAAACACCATATATTTT. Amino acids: CAWSVRQGASGNTIYF.

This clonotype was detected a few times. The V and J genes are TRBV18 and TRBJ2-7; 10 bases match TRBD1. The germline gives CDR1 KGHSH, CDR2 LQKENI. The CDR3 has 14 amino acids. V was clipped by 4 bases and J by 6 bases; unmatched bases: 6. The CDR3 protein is CASSQGTGVAEQYF. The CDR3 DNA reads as TGTGCCAGCTCACAGGGGACAGGGGTGGCCGAGCAGTACTTC.

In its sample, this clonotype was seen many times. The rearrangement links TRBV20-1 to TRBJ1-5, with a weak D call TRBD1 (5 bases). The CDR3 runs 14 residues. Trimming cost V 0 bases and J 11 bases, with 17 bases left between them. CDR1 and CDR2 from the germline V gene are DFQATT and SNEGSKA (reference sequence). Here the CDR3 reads CSARDPSGKVTQHF. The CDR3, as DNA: TGCAGTGCTAGAGATCCGTCAGGGAAAGTGACCCAGCATTTT.

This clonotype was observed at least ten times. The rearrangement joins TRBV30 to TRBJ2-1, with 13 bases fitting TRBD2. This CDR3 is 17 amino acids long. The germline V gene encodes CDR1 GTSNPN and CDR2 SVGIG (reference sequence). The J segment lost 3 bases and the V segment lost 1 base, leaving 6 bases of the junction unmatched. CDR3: CAWSEKGLAGHYNEQFF. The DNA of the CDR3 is TGTGCCTGGAGTGAAAAGGGACTAGCGGGACACTACAATGAGCAGTTCTTC.

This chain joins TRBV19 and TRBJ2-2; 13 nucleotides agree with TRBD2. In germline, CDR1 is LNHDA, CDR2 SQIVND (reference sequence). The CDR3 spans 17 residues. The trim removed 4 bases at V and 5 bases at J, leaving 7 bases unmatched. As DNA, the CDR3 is TGTGCCAGTAGTACCGGACTAGCGGGAGTGGGGACCGGGGAGCTGTTTTTT. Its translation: CASSTGLAGVGTGELFF.

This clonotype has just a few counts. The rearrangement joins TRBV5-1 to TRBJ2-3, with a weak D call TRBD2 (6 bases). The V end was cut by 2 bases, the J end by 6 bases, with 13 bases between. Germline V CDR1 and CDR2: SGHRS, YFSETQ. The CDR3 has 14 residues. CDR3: CASSFNIGGDTQYF. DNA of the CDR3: TGCGCCAGCAGCTTCAACATCGGGGGTGATACGCAGTATTTT. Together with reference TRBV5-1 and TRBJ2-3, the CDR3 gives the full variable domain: KAGVTQTPRYLIKTRGQQVTLSCSPISGHRSVSWYQQTPGQGLQFLFEYFSETQRNKGNFPGRFSGRQFSNSRSEMNVSTLELGDSALYLCASSFNIGGDTQYFGPGTRLTVL.

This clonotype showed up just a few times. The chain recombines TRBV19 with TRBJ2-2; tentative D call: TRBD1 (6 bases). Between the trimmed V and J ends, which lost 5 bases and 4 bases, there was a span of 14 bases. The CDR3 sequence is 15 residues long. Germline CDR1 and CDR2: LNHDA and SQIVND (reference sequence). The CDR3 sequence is CASSPRTAPTGELFF. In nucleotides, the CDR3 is TGTGCCAGTAGTCCTCGGACAGCACCCACCGGGGAGCTGTTTTTT.

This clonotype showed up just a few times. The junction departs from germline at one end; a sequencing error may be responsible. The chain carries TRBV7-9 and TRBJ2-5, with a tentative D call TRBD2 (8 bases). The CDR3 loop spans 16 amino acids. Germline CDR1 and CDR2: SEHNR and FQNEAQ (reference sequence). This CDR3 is CASGLGGGGGPETQYF. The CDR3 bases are TGTGCCAGCGGCTTAGGAGGGGGCGGGGGGCCGGAGACCCAGTACTTC.

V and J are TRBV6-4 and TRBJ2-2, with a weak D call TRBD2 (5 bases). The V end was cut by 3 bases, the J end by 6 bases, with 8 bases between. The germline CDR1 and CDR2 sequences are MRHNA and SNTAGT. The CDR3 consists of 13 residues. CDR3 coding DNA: TGTGCCAGCAGTGAGGGGAGTTCCGGGGAGCTGTTTTTT. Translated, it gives CASSEGSSGELFF.

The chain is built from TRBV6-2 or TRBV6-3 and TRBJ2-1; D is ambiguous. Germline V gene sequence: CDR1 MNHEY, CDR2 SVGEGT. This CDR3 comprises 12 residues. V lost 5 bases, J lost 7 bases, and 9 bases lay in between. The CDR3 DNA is TGTGCCAGCAGTGACGACTTAAATGAGCAGTTCTTC. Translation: CASSDDLNEQFF.

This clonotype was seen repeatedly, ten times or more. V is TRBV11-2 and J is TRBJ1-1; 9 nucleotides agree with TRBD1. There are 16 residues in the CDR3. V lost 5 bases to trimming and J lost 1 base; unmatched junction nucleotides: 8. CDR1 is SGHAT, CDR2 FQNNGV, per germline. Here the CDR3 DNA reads TGTGCCAGCAGCGCAGGGACAGGGTGGGGGAACACTGAAGCTTTCTTT. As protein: CASSAGTGWGNTEAFF.

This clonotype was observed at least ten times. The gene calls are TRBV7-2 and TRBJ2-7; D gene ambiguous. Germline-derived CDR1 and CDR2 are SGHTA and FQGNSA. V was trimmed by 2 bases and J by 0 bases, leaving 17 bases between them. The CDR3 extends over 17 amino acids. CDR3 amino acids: CASSLYPERRSSYEQYF. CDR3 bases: TGTGCCAGCAGCTTATACCCAGAACGACGTAGCTCCTACGAGCAGTACTTC. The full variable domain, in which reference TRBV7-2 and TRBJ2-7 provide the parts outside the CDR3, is GAGVSQSPSNKVTEKGKDVELRCDPISGHTALYWYRQSLGQGLEFLIYFQGNSAPDKSGLPSDRFSAERTGGSVSTLTIQRTQQEDSAVYLCASSLYPERRSSYEQYFGPGTRLTVT.

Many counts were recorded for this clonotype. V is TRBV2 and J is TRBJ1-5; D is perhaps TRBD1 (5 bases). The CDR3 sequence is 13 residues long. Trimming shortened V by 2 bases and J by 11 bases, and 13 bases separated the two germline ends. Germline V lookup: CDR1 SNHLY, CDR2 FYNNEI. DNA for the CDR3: TGTGCCAGCAGTGAAAGGGGACTGGTGGCCCAGCATTTT. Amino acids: CASSERGLVAQHF.

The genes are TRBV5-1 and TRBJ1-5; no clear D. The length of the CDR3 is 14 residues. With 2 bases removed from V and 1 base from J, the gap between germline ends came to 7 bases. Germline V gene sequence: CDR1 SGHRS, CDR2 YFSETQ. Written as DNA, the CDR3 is TGCGCCAGCAGCTTTGATGGCAGCAATCAGCCCCAGCATTTT. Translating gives CASSFDGSNQPQHF.

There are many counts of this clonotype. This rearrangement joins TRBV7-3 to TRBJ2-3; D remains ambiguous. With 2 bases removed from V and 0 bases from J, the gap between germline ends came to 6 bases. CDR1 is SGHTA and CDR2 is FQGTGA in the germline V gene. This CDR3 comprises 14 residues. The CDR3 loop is CASSLGMSTDTQYF. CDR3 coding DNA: TGTGCCAGCAGCTTAGGGATGAGCACAGATACGCAGTATTTT.

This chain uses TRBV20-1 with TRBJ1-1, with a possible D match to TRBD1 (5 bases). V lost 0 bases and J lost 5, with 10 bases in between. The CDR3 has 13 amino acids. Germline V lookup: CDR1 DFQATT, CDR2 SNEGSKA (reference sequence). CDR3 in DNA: TGCAGTGCTAGAGATTTAGAGGGGACTGAAGCTTTCTTT. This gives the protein CSARDLEGTEAFF.

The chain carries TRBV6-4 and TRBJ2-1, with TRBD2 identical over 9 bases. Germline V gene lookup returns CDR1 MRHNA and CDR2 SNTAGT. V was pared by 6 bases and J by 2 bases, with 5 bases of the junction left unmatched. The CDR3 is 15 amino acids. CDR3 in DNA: TGTGCCAGCAGCCACCTAGCGGGGACCTACAATGAGCAGTTCTTC. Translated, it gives CASSHLAGTYNEQFF.

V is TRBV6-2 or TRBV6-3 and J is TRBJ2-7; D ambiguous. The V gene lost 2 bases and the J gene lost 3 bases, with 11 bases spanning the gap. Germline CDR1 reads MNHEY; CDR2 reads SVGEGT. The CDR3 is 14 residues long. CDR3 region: CASSYAAGRYEQYF. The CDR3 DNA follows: TGTGCCAGCAGTTACGCGGCCGGCCGCTACGAGCAGTACTTC.